This T cell receptor (beta chain) was identified in a study of control samples from healthy donors and cancer patients. The table came from immunoSEQ multiplex PCR; TCRdb's copy has only in-frame clones and leaves some out. The sample holds 96,000 or so clones; approximately 93% are singletons and the top ten take 8%. Germline V gene data show CDR1 as GTSNPN and CDR2 as SVGIG (reference sequence). CDR3 size: 15 residues. V was clipped by 4 bases and J by 5 bases, with 20 bases between them. This clone showed up just once. The clonotype comes from a man between 18 and 29 years old in good health. Sequenced sample: blood. The rearrangement links TRBV30 to TRBJ1-1; TRBD1 might be the D (5 bases). CDR3 nucleotide sequence: TGTGCCTGGACAGCCCCCGGCAGGGATGGTACTGAAGCTTTCTTT. It yields the protein CAWTAPGRDGTEAFF. The full variable domain, in which reference TRBV30 and TRBJ1-1 provide the parts outside the CDR3, is SQTIHQWPATLVQPVGSPLSLECTVEGTSNPNLYWYRQAAGRGLQLLFYSVGIGQISSEVPQNLSASRPQDRQFILSSKKLLLSDSGFYLCAWTAPGRDGTEAFFGQGTRLTVV.